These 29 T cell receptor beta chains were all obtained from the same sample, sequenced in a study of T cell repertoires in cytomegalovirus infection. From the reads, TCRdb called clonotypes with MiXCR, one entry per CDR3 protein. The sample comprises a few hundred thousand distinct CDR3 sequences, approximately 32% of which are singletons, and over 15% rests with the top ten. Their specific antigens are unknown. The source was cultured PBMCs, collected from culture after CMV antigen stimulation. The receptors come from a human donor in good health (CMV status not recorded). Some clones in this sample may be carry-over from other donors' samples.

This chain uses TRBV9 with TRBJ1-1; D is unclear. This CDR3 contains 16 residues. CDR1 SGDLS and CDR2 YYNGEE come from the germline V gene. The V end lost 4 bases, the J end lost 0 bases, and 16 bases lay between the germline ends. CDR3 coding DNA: TGTGCCAGCAGCCCCCTGACTTCCCTTATGAACACTGAAGCTTTCTTT. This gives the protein CASSPLTSLMNTEAFF. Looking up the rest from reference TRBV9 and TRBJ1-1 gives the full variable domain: DSGVTQTPKHLITATGQRVTLRCSPRSGDLSVYWYQQSLDQGLQFLIQYYNGEERAKGNILERFSAQQFPDLHSELNLSSLELGDSALYFCASSPLTSLMNTEAFFGQGTRLTVV.

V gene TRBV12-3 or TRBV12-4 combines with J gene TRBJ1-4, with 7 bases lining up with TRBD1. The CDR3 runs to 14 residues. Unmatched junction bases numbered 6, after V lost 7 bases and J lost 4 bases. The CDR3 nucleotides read TGTGCCAGCATACGGACAGGAATTAATGAAAAACTGTTTTTT. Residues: CASIRTGINEKLFF.

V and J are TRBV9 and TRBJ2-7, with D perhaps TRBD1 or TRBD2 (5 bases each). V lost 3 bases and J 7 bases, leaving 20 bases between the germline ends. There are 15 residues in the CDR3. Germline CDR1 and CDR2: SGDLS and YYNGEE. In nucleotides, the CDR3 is TGTGCCAGCAGCGCAGGGACGGCGCCGGAGACGGAGCAGTACTTC. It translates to CASSAGTAPETEQYF.

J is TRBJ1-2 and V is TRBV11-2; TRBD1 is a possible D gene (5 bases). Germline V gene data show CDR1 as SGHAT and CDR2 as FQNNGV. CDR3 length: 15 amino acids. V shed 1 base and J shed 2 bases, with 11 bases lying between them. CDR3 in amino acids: CASSLVGEGNYGYTF. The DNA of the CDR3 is TGTGCCAGCAGCTTAGTAGGGGAAGGGAACTATGGCTACACCTTC.

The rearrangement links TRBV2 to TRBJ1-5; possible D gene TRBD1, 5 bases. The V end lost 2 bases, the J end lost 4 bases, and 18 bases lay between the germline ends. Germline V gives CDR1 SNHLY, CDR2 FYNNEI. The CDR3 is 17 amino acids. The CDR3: CASSEQGRVRENQPQHF. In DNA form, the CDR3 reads TGTGCCAGCAGTGAACAGGGTAGAGTTCGGGAGAATCAGCCCCAGCATTTT.

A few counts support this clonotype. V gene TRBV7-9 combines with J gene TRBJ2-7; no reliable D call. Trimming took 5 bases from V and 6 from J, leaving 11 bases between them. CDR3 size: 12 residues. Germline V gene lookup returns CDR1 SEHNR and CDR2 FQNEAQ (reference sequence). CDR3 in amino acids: CASSPRIGEQYF. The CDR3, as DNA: TGTGCCAGCAGCCCCCGGATCGGCGAGCAGTACTTC. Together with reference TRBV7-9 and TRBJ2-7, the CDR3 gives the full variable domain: DTGVSQNPRHKITKRGQNVTFRCDPISEHNRLYWYRQTLGQGPEFLTYFQNEAQLEKSRLLSDRFSAERPKGSFSTLEIQRTEQGDSAMYLCASSPRIGEQYFGPGTRLTVT.

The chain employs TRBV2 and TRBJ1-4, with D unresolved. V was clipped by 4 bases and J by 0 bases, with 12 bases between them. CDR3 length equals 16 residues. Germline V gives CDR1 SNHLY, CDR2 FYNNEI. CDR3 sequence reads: CASSARGTATNEKLFF. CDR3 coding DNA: TGTGCCAGCAGTGCTCGGGGTACCGCAACTAATGAAAAACTGTTTTTT.

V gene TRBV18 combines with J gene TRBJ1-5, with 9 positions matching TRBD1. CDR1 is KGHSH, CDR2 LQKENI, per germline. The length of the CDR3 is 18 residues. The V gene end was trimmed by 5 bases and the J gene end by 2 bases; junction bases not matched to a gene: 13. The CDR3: CASSTSGTGQYGNQPQHF. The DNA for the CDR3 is TGTGCCAGCTCAACCAGTGGGACAGGGCAGTATGGCAATCAGCCCCAGCATTTT.

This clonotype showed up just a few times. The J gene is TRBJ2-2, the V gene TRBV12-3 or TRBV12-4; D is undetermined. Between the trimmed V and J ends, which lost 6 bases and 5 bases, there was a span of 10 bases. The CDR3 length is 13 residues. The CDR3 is CASSLPLTGELFF. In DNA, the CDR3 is TGTGCCAGCAGCCTCCCCTTGACCGGGGAGCTGTTTTTT.

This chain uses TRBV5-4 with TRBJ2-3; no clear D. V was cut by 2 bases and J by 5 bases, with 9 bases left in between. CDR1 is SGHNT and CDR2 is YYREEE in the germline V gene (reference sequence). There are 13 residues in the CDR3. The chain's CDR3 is CASSFGRQDTQYF. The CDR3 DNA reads TGTGCCAGCAGCTTTGGCCGACAAGATACGCAGTATTTT.

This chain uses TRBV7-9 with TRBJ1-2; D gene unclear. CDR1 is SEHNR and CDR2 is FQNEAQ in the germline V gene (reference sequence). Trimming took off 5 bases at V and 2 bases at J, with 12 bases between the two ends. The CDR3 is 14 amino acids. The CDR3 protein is CASSPSGSNYGYTF. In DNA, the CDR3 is TGTGCCAGCAGCCCGTCGGGATCCAACTATGGCTACACCTTC.

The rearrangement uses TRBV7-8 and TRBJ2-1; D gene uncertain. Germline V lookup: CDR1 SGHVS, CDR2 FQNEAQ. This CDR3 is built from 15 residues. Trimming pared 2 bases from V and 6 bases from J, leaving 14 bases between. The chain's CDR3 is CASSLNPSHLNEQFF. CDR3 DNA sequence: TGTGCCAGCAGCTTAAACCCGAGCCACCTCAATGAGCAGTTCTTC. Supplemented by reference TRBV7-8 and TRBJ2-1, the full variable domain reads GAGVSQSPRYKVAKRGQDVALRCDPISGHVSLFWYQQALGQGPEFLTYFQNEAQLDKSGLPSDRFFAERPEGSVSTLKIQRTQQEDSAVYLCASSLNPSHLNEQFFGPGTRLTVL.

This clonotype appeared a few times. This chain's CDR3 is CASSPGGGRATSGGYTF. CDR3 in DNA: TGTGCCAGCAGTCCAGGTGGCGGCAGGGCCACGTCGGGGGGCTACACCTTC. This rearrangement joins TRBV7-2 to TRBJ1-2; D is possibly TRBD1 (5 bases). V was pared by 6 bases and J by 8 bases, with 28 bases between. Germline CDR1 SGHTA, CDR2 FQGNSA. The CDR3 loop spans 17 amino acids.

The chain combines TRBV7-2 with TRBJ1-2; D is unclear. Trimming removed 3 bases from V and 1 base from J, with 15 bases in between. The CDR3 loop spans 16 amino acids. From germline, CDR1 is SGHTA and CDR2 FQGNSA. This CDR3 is CASSLSGYGVNYGYTF. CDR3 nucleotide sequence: TGTGCCAGCAGCTTGTCCGGGTACGGGGTTAACTATGGCTACACCTTC.

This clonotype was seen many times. This CDR3 reads CSARDSASGYDNEQFF. The DNA for the CDR3 is TGCAGTGCTAGAGATTCGGCTAGCGGATACGACAATGAGCAGTTCTTC. This chain joins TRBV20-1 and TRBJ2-1; 7 nucleotides line up with TRBD2. This CDR3 is built from 16 residues. J gave up 5 bases and V 0 bases, and 10 bases lay outside the gene matches. Per the germline V gene, CDR1 is DFQATT and CDR2 is SNEGSKA (reference sequence).

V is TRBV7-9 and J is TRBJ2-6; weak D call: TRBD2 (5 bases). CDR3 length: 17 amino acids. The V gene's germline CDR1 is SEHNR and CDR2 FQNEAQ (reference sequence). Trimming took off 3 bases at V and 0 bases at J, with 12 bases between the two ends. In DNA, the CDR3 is TGTGCCAGCAGCTTGCTTACAGAGGGCTCTGGGGCCAACGTCCTGACTTTC. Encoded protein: CASSLLTEGSGANVLTF.

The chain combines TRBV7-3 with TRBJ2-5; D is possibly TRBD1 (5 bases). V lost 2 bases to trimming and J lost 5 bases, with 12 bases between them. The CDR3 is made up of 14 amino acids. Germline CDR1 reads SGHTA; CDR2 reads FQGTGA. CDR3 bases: TGTGCCAGCAGCTTAGGGGCCGCCGGGGAGACCCAGTACTTC. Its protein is CASSLGAAGETQYF.

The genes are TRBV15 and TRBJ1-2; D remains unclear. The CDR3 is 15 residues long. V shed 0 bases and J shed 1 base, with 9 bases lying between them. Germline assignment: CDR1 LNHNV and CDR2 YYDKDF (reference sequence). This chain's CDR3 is CATSRDPGFNYGYTF. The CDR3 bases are TGTGCCACCAGCAGAGACCCGGGATTTAACTATGGCTACACCTTC.

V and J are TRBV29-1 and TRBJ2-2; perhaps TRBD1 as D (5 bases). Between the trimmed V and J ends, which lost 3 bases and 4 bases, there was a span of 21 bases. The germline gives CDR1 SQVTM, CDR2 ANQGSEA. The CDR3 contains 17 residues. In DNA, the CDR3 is TGCAGCGTTGACCCCTTTGGGCAGGGCTGGGGCACCGGGGAGCTGTTTTTT. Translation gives CSVDPFGQGWGTGELFF.

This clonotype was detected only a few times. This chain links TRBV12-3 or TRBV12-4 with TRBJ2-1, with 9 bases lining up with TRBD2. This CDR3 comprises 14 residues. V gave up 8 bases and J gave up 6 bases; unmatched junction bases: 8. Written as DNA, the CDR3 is TGTGCCAGCGGGGGCGGGGGGGCCATCAATGAGCAGTTCTTC. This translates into CASGGGGAINEQFF.

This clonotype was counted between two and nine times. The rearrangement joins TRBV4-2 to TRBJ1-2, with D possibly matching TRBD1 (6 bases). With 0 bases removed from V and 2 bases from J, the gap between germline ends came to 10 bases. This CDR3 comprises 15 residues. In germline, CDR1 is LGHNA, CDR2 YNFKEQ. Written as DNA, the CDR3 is TGTGCCAGCAGCCAAGAACTCAGGGGAAACTATGGCTACACCTTC. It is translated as CASSQELRGNYGYTF.

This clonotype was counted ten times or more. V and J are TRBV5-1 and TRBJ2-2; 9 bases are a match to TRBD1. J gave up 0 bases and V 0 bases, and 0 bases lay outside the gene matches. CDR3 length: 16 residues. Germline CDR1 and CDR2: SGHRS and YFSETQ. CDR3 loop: CASSLGQGANTGELFF. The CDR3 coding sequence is TGCGCCAGCAGCTTGGGACAGGGGGCGAACACCGGGGAGCTGTTTTTT.

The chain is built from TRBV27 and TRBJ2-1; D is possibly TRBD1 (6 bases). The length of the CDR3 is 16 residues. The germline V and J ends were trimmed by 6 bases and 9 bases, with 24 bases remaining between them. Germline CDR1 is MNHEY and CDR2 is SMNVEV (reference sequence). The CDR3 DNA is TGTGCCAGCAGCTCTAACCGGGACATCGGCCAAAGTGAGCAGTTCTTC. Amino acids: CASSSNRDIGQSEQFF.

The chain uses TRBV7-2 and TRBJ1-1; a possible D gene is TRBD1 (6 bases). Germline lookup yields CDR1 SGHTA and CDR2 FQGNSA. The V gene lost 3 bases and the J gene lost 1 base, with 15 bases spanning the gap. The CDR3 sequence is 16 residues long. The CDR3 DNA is TGTGCCAGCAGCTTGGGGGCAGGGACGGAGAACACTGAAGCTTTCTTT. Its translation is CASSLGAGTENTEAFF.

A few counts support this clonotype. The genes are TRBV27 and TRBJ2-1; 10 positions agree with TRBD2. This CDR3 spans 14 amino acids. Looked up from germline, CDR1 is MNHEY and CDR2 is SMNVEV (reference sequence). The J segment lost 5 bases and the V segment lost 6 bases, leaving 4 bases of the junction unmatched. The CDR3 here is CASSPGLANNEQFF. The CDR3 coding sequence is TGTGCCAGCAGCCCGGGACTAGCGAACAATGAGCAGTTCTTC.

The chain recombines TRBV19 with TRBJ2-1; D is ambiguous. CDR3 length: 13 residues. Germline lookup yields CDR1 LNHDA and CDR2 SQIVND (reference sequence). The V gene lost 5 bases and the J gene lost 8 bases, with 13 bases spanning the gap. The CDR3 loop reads CASSLRHLDEQFF. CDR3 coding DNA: TGTGCCAGTAGTCTTAGACATTTGGATGAGCAGTTCTTC. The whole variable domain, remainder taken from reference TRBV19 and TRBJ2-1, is DGGITQSPKYLFRKEGQNVTLSCEQNLNHDAMYWYRQDPGQGLRLIYYSQIVNDFQKGDIAEGYSVSREKKESFPLTVTSAQKNPTAFYLCASSLRHLDEQFFGPGTRLTVL.

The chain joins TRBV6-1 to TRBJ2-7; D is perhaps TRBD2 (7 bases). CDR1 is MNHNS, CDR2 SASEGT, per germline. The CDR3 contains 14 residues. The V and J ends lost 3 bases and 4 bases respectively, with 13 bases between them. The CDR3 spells CASSEGGRGYEQYF. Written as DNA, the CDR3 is TGTGCCAGCAGTGAGGGGGGGCGCGGGTACGAGCAGTACTTC.

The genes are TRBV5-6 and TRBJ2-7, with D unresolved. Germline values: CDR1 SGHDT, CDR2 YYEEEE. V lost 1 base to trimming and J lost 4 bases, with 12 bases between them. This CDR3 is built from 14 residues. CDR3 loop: CASSLSGTSYEQYF. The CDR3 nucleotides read TGTGCCAGCAGCTTGTCTGGAACAAGTTACGAGCAGTACTTC. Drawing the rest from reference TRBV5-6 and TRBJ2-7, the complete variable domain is DAGVTQSPTHLIKTRGQQVTLRCSPKSGHDTVSWYQQALGQGPQFIFQYYEEEERQRGNFPDRFSGHQFPNYSSELNVNALLLGDSALYLCASSLSGTSYEQYFGPGTRLTVT.

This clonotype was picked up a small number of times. CDR3 amino acids: CATSREWDREDSYNSPLHF. The DNA for the CDR3 is TGTGCCACCAGCAGAGAATGGGACAGGGAAGACTCCTATAATTCACCCCTCCACTTT. The gene calls are TRBV15 and TRBJ1-6; 9 nucleotides align to TRBD1. V was pared by 0 bases and J by 0 bases, with 6 bases of the junction left unmatched. This CDR3 region has 19 residues. Germline V gene sequence: CDR1 LNHNV, CDR2 YYDKDF (reference sequence). Complete variable domain (other parts from reference TRBV15 and TRBJ1-6): DAMVIQNPRYQVTQFGKPVTLSCSQTLNHNVMYWYQQKSSQAPKLLFHYYDKDFNNEADTPDNFQSRRPNTSFCFLDIRSPGLGDTAMYLCATSREWDREDSYNSPLHFGNGTRLTVT.